Listed here are 14 T cell receptor beta chains from one sample, sequenced in a study of blood T cell repertoires in COVID-19 (dated by TCRdb to 2019 to 2021). Library preparation was by the immunoSEQ multiplex PCR assay. Held by TCRdb, this immuneACCESS table contains in-frame sequences only and omits some clones. Under half of the omission traces to an unresolved V gene where checked; the cause of the rest is unknown. This sample lists 300,000 to 350,000 clones; about 85% were detected once. Jointly, the top ten make up roughly 2% of the sample. The sample was peripheral blood. All receptors come from a man younger than 30 with active or convalescent COVID-19.

V usage is TRBV2 and J usage is TRBJ2-5; tentatively, D is TRBD1 (6 bases). V dropped 4 bases and J dropped 3 bases, with 15 bases sitting between them. This CDR3 has 15 residues. Germline V gene sequence: CDR1 SNHLY, CDR2 FYNNEI. Written as DNA, the CDR3 is TGTGCCAGCAGTGTACAGGGATCAGGTGAAGAGACCCAGTACTTC. Protein sequence: CASSVQGSGEETQYF.

In nucleotides, the CDR3 is TGTGCCAGCAGCCCGCGGACTAGCGGGATCACAGATACGCAGTATTTT. Translated: CASSPRTSGITDTQYF. The V gene is TRBV7-2, the J gene TRBJ2-3, with 12 bases fitting TRBD2. Germline trimming cut 5 bases from V and 2 bases from J; bases unmatched to any gene: 5. CDR1 and CDR2 (germline): SGHTA, FQGNSA. The CDR3 covers 16 residues.

This chain uses TRBV15 with TRBJ2-3, with 10 bases matching TRBD2. With 2 bases clipped from V and 5 bases from J, the junction kept 25 bases outside the gene matches. Germline values: CDR1 LNHNV, CDR2 YYDKDF (reference sequence). CDR3 length: 22 residues. Here the CDR3 reads CATSRQSGTSGEYRGGGDTQYF. The CDR3 nucleotides read TGTGCCACCAGCAGACAATCAGGAACTAGCGGGGAATATAGGGGTGGAGGAGATACGCAGTATTTT.

The V and J genes are TRBV19 and TRBJ1-1, with D possibly being TRBD1 (5 bases). Trimming cost V 3 bases and J 0 bases, with 8 bases left between them. The CDR3 length is 14 residues. The V gene's germline CDR1 is LNHDA and CDR2 SQIVND (reference sequence). The CDR3 nucleotides are TGTGCCAGTAGTATGGGGGGAATGAACACTGAAGCTTTCTTT. Translation: CASSMGGMNTEAFF. The full variable domain, completed using reference TRBV19 and TRBJ1-1, is DGGITQSPKYLFRKEGQNVTLSCEQNLNHDAMYWYRQDPGQGLRLIYYSQIVNDFQKGDIAEGYSVSREKKESFPLTVTSAQKNPTAFYLCASSMGGMNTEAFFGQGTRLTVV.

The chain joins TRBV7-9 to TRBJ1-4; TRBD1 matches 8 bases. CDR1 and CDR2 (germline): SEHNR, FQNEAQ (reference sequence). With V trimmed by 1 base and J by 8 bases, 3 bases remained unmatched. The CDR3 is 14 residues long. The CDR3: CASSLGTGTEKLFF. CDR3 nucleotides: TGTGCCAGCAGCTTAGGGACAGGGACCGAAAAACTGTTTTTT.

The chain combines TRBV7-9 with TRBJ2-5, with 8 bases lining up with TRBD1. Trimming removed 4 bases from V and 4 bases from J; junction bases left unmatched: 8. Germline V gene data show CDR1 as SEHNR and CDR2 as FQNEAQ (reference sequence). The CDR3 totals 15 residues. Written as DNA, the CDR3 is TGTGCCAGCAGCTCGTGGACAGGGTCGAGAGAGACCCAGTACTTC. Protein sequence: CASSSWTGSRETQYF.

V is TRBV6-1 and J is TRBJ1-6; a weak D match, TRBD1 (6 bases). This CDR3 is built from 15 residues. Germline lookup yields CDR1 MNHNS and CDR2 SASEGT. V shed 2 bases and J shed 5 bases, with 10 bases lying between them. In DNA form, the CDR3 reads TGTGCCAGCAGTGAAACCGGGACACATAATTCACCCCTCCACTTT. It encodes CASSETGTHNSPLHF.

The chain is built from TRBV9 and TRBJ1-5, with TRBD1 as a possible D gene (6 bases). This CDR3 is 18 amino acids long. The germline V gene encodes CDR1 SGDLS and CDR2 YYNGEE. V lost 6 bases and J lost 0, with 22 bases in between. CDR3 DNA: TGTGCCAGCAACCGGGGCCTCAGGGGAATAGATAGCAATCAGCCCCAGCATTTT. Protein sequence: CASNRGLRGIDSNQPQHF.

The chain uses TRBV20-1 and TRBJ2-1; 7 nucleotides match TRBD2. The CDR3 is 11 residues long. Germline CDR1 DFQATT, CDR2 SNEGSKA (reference sequence). V was clipped by 6 bases and J by 8 bases; unmatched bases: 4. This chain's CDR3 is CSALAEYEQFF. The CDR3 nucleotides read TGCAGTGCGCTAGCGGAATATGAGCAGTTCTTC.

This clone was counted only a few times. The genes are TRBV7-4 and TRBJ2-7; TRBD2 might be the D (5 bases). Germline V gene sequence: CDR1 SGHVT, CDR2 SQSDAQ. CDR3 length: 16 amino acids. V was clipped by 5 bases and J by 0 bases, with 17 bases between them. The CDR3 loop reads CASSPLGKRASYEQYF. The CDR3 DNA reads TGTGCCAGCAGCCCACTGGGGAAGAGGGCCTCCTACGAGCAGTACTTC. Looking up the rest from reference TRBV7-4 and TRBJ2-7 gives the full variable domain: GAGVSQSPRYKVAKRGRDVALRCDSISGHVTLYWYRQTLGQGSEVLTYSQSDAQRDKSGRPSGRFSAERPERSVSTLKIQRTEQGDSAVYLCASSPLGKRASYEQYFGPGTRLTVT.

This clone was found a few times. The gene calls are TRBV29-1 and TRBJ1-2, with TRBD1 as a possible D gene (5 bases). The germline V and J ends were trimmed by 4 bases and 3 bases, with 18 bases remaining between them. Germline V gene lookup returns CDR1 SQVTM and CDR2 ANQGSEA. CDR3 length: 15 amino acids. Here the CDR3 reads CSVVGRVRGDYGYTF. The CDR3 nucleotides are TGCAGCGTTGTCGGGAGGGTGCGGGGCGACTATGGCTACACCTTC.

This chain joins TRBV19 and TRBJ2-7, with 10 bases identical to TRBD1. Germline V CDR1 and CDR2: LNHDA, SQIVND (reference sequence). V lost 6 bases and J lost 6; bases outside the gene matches: 5. CDR3 length: 13 residues. As DNA, the CDR3 is TGTGCCAGTAGCAGGGGGACAGGGGTCGAGCAGTACTTC. Residues: CASSRGTGVEQYF.

This clone appeared a few times. The V gene is TRBV27, the J gene TRBJ1-3, with 11 positions matching TRBD1. The CDR3 totals 17 residues. With 4 bases clipped from V and 1 base from J, the junction kept 6 bases outside the gene matches. Germline CDR1 MNHEY, CDR2 SMNVEV (reference sequence). In DNA form, the CDR3 reads TGTGCCAGCAGTTCCCGGACAGGGGGCACGTCTGGAAACACCATATATTTT. Translated, it gives CASSSRTGGTSGNTIYF.

This rearrangement joins TRBV10-3 to TRBJ2-2; maybe TRBD1 (5 bases). There are 13 residues in the CDR3. Germline CDR1 is ENHRY and CDR2 is SYGVKD. With 7 bases removed from V and 1 base from J, the gap between germline ends came to 7 bases. DNA of the CDR3: TGTGCCATCAAAGGACAGAACACCGGGGAGCTGTTTTTT. Translating it yields CAIKGQNTGELFF.